This T cell receptor beta chain was identified during a study of neurological immune-mediated disorders. In TCRdb, the 5' RACE reads were re-called with MiXCR into one record per CDR3 protein. The sample includes about 79,000 distinct CDR3 sequences, roughly 13% of them seen just once. V dropped 5 bases and J dropped 4 bases, with 11 bases sitting between them. This CDR3 spans 14 amino acids. Germline V gives CDR1 SGHTA, CDR2 FQGNSA. Sequenced sample: PBMCs. The sequence derives from a woman aged 45-65 years in good health. The V call is TRBV7-2, the J call TRBJ2-2; either TRBD1 or TRBD2 may fit D (5 bases each). CDR3 sequence: CASSAAGTTGELFF. CDR3 coding DNA: TGTGCCAGCAGCGCAGCAGGGACCACCGGGGAGCTGTTTTTT.